This T cell receptor (beta chain) emerged from a study of CD8 T cells in ankylosing spondylitis. The study's findings and limits: In ankylosing spondylitis blood, a motif of seven to nine highly homologous TCR beta variants appeared characteristic.

V shed 4 bases and J 6 bases; nucleotides not matched to a gene: 11. The CDR3 extends over 16 amino acids. Germline lookup yields CDR1 SGDLS and CDR2 YYNGEE. Note on this clonotype: The antigen is not known.

Quantitative barcoded 5'-RACE was used to prepare TCR beta libraries. TCRdb used MiXCR to reprocess the 5' RACE reads, holding one entry per CDR3 protein. The top ten hold around 8% of the sample, which has approximately 300,000 distinct CDR3 sequences, roughly 20% seen once. The genes are TRBV9 and TRBJ2-1, with 9 bases lining up with TRBD2. The sample taken for sequencing was blood, either unsorted or a sorted T cell fraction (not recorded which). This clonotype originated in a male donor with ankylosing spondylitis or in good health (not recorded which). The CDR3 reads CASSLAAGGTSNEQFF. The CDR3 DNA follows: TGTGCCAGCAGCCTCGCAGCGGGAGGAACCTCCAATGAGCAGTTCTTC.